The clone carrying this T cell receptor (beta chain) was seen at least ten times. First-strand cDNA relied on TRAV- and TRBV-specific primers spanning alpha and beta chains. TCRs were amplified for roughly 20 PCR cycles with a constant-region primer and V-primer adapter. mRNA isolates were amplified via in vitro transcription. TCRdb re-called the reads with MiXCR, one entry per CDR3 protein. The sample includes over 65,000 distinct CDR3 sequences, 18% of them seen just once. This CDR3 has 17 residues. The V segment lost 6 bases and the J segment 4 bases; nucleotides outside the gene matches: 12. The V gene's germline CDR1 is DFQATT and CDR2 SNEGSKA (reference sequence). These data are taken from a study of low-dose radiotherapy and immunotherapy resistance in tumors. Whole-study context: Intravenous administration to patients comprised nivolumab at 240 mg every two weeks and ipilimumab at 1 mg/kg every six weeks. Dosing of intravenous cyclophosphamide at 200 mg/m2 occurred every two weeks and took place one day prior to radiation and immunotherapy.

Noted time point: before trial treatment. Low-dose radiotherapy and low-dose cyclophosphamide, together with aspirin, ipilimumab and nivolumab, were given to donors. The sample consisted of PBMCs, taken before treatment. This chain joins TRBV20-1 and TRBJ2-5; 15 nucleotides line up with TRBD2. The sequence derives from a male donor with prostate cancer. CDR3 region: CSAEAGTSGGLGETQYF. CDR3 nucleotides: TGCAGTGCCGAGGCCGGGACTAGCGGGGGGTTAGGAGAGACCCAGTACTTC.